Listed below are T cell receptor beta chains from one sample, sequenced in a study of shared clonotypes between healthy human individuals. Here immunoSEQ multiplex PCR was the method, and the copy in TCRdb shows in-frame clones only, minus some. Of about 820,000 clones detected, around 93% appear once; the ten largest clones hold nearly 25%. Sequenced input: naive CD8+ T cells sorted from blood. Source of these receptors: a young man in good health. Both conserved end residues are part of each CDR3. Fields, in order: clone size, V gene, J gene, D gene, CDR3 DNA, CDR3 protein. The D gene is left open where the match is weak. Some rows have no size entry. The others give once, few or many, or a class for an expanded clone.

size: .
V: TRBV30
J: TRBJ1-4
D: .
DNA: TGTGCCTGGAGAACAGGTTCTAATGAAAAACTGTTTTTT
CDR3: CAWRTGSNEKLFF

size: .
V: TRBV19
J: TRBJ2-5
D: TRBD1
DNA: TGTGCCAGTAGTATAGTCCCGACAGGGGATGTCTGGGAGACCCAGTACTTC
CDR3: CASSIVPTGDVWETQYF

size: .
V: TRBV4-1
J: TRBJ2-3
D: .
DNA: TGCGCCAGCAGCCAAGTCCCTAGCACAGATACGCAGTATTTT
CDR3: CASSQVPSTDTQYF

size: .
V: TRBV19
J: TRBJ2-7
D: .
DNA: TGTGCCAGTACCACTACTCAGGGGTTCGAAGAGCAGTACTTC
CDR3: CASTTTQGFEEQYF

size: .
V: TRBV10-3
J: TRBJ2-5
D: .
DNA: TGTGCCATCAGGGACAGCCTTCAAGAGACCCAGTACTTC
CDR3: CAIRDSLQETQYF

size: .
V: TRBV7-3
J: TRBJ1-2
D: TRBD1
DNA: TGTGCCAGCAGCTTGACCGGGACAGACTTAACTAGGAGCTACACCTTC
CDR3: CASSLTGTDLTRSYTF

size: few
V: TRBV5-8
J: TRBJ2-3
D: TRBD2
DNA: TGTGCCAGCAGCCCAGGACTAGCGGGCACAGATACGCAGTATTTT
CDR3: CASSPGLAGTDTQYF

size: .
V: TRBV28
J: TRBJ2-1
D: .
DNA: TGTGCCAGCAGTTACCCCACAGGGCCCACGGCCAATGAGCAGTTCTTC
CDR3: CASSYPTGPTANEQFF

size: .
V: TRBV7-2
J: TRBJ2-4
D: TRBD2
DNA: TGTGCCAGCAGCGTCCGGGACTATCAAAACATTCAGTACTTC
CDR3: CASSVRDYQNIQYF

size: .
V: TRBV29-1
J: TRBJ2-6
D: .
DNA: TGCAGCGTTGTAGCTGGGGCCAACGTCCTGACTTTC
CDR3: CSVVAGANVLTF

size: once
V: TRBV7-2
J: TRBJ1-1
D: .
DNA: TGTGCCAGCAGCTTAGCAGGGCAGCTCCCTGACGCTTTCTTT
CDR3: CASSLAGQLPDAFF

size: .
V: TRBV27
J: TRBJ1-2
D: .
DNA: TGTGCCAGCAGTTCCCGGCTGGGGAGGGTTGGCTACACCTTC
CDR3: CASSSRLGRVGYTF

size: .
V: TRBV4-3
J: TRBJ1-4
D: .
DNA: TGCGCCAGCAGCCAAGATGCAGGGATCACAACTAATGAAAAACTGTTTTTT
CDR3: CASSQDAGITTNEKLFF

size: .
V: TRBV6-5
J: TRBJ1-1
D: .
DNA: TGTGCCAGCAGTTACTCTGGGGCCAACATTAGGACTGAAGCTTTCTTT
CDR3: CASSYSGANIRTEAFF

size: once
V: TRBV27
J: TRBJ2-7
D: TRBD2
DNA: TGTGCCAGCAGTTTATCTAGCGGGAGTCCCTACGAGCAGTACTTC
CDR3: CASSLSSGSPYEQYF

size: .
V: TRBV29-1
J: TRBJ2-3
D: .
DNA: TGCAGCGGGGTCGGCGGGAAAGCCACAGATACGCAGTATTTT
CDR3: CSGVGGKATDTQYF

size: .
V: TRBV4-1
J: TRBJ2-5
D: .
DNA: TGCGCCAGCAGCCAAATCTCGGGGGAGACCCAGTACTTC
CDR3: CASSQISGETQYF

size: .
V: TRBV27
J: TRBJ2-1
D: TRBD1
DNA: TGTGCCAGCAGTCCGGACAGGGACTACAATGAGCAGTTCTTC
CDR3: CASSPDRDYNEQFF

size: .
V: TRBV6-4
J: TRBJ2-5
D: .
DNA: TGTGCCAGCAGCTCGGGGGACAGAAAAGAGACCCAGTACTTC
CDR3: CASSSGDRKETQYF

size: .
V: TRBV9
J: TRBJ1-5
D: .
DNA: TGTGCCAGCAGCGAGGGCGGCAGGCCTCAGCCCCAGCATTTT
CDR3: CASSEGGRPQPQHF

size: .
V: TRBV9
J: TRBJ2-7
D: .
DNA: TGTGCCAGCAGCGTAGAAGGAACAGTCTACGAGCAGTACTTC
CDR3: CASSVEGTVYEQYF

size: many
V: TRBV4-1
J: TRBJ1-5
D: .
DNA: TGCGCCAGCAGCCAAGCCGACAGCGGCAATCAGCCCCAGCATTTT
CDR3: CASSQADSGNQPQHF

size: .
V: TRBV5-1
J: TRBJ2-3
D: .
DNA: TGCGCCAGCAGCTGGAGGGACTCTAGCACAGATACGCAGTATTTT
CDR3: CASSWRDSSTDTQYF

size: once
V: TRBV7-2
J: TRBJ1-1
D: .
DNA: TGTGCCAGCCAACTCAGGGGGAACACTGAAGCTTTCTTT
CDR3: CASQLRGNTEAFF

size: .
V: TRBV7-9
J: TRBJ2-2
D: .
DNA: TGTGCCAGCAGCTTAGTAGTGGCAGGTCGGGACGGGGAGCTGTTTTTT
CDR3: CASSLVVAGRDGELFF

size: .
V: TRBV27
J: TRBJ2-7
D: .
DNA: TGTGCCAGCAGTTCCCTTCGGGCGGTAGGAATTTACGAGCAGTACTTC
CDR3: CASSSLRAVGIYEQYF

size: .
V: TRBV28
J: TRBJ1-4
D: TRBD1
DNA: TGTGCCAGCAGCCCGGACAGGGGATATGAAAAACTGTTTTTT
CDR3: CASSPDRGYEKLFF

size: once
V: TRBV28
J: TRBJ2-7
D: TRBD1
DNA: TGTGCCAGCAGTCCCCGGACAGGAGACCAGCAGTACTTC
CDR3: CASSPRTGDQQYF

size: .
V: TRBV28
J: TRBJ2-1
D: TRBD2
DNA: TGTGCCAGCAGTTCCGGGGGAGCGGGAGGGCCCTACAATGAGCAGTTCTTC
CDR3: CASSSGGAGGPYNEQFF

size: .
V: TRBV21-1
J: TRBJ2-2
D: .
DNA: TGTGCCAGCAGCAAAAAGGGGAACACCGGGGAGCTGTTTTTT
CDR3: CASSKKGNTGELFF

size: .
V: TRBV6-1
J: TRBJ2-7
D: .
DNA: TGTGCCAGCATGAGGTACGAGCAGTACTTC
CDR3: CASMRYEQYF

size: .
V: TRBV7-9
J: TRBJ2-3
D: .
DNA: TGTGCCAGCAGCGGCCGCGTGTTAAGTGGAGCCATAGATACGCAGTATTTT
CDR3: CASSGRVLSGAIDTQYF

size: .
V: TRBV6-6
J: TRBJ1-2
D: TRBD1
DNA: TGTGCCAGCAGTTACTCCGGGGACAGGGGGTACTATGGCTACACCTTC
CDR3: CASSYSGDRGYYGYTF

size: .
V: TRBV9
J: TRBJ1-2
D: .
DNA: TGTGCCAGCAGCGTAGCAATGGGGGACCTCGGCTATGGCTACACCTTC
CDR3: CASSVAMGDLGYGYTF

size: few
V: TRBV4-1
J: TRBJ2-7
D: .
DNA: TGCGCCAGCAGCCAAGATGGGCAGAACTACGAGCAGTACTTC
CDR3: CASSQDGQNYEQYF

size: .
V: TRBV14
J: TRBJ2-3
D: .
DNA: TGTGCCAGCAGCCAAGTCCCAAATGGCGCAGATACGCAGTATTTT
CDR3: CASSQVPNGADTQYF

size: once
V: TRBV21-1
J: TRBJ2-2
D: .
DNA: TGTGCCACCGATCGACTAGCGGTCACCGGGGAGCTGTTTTTT
CDR3: CATDRLAVTGELFF

size: .
V: TRBV11-2
J: TRBJ2-1
D: .
DNA: TGTGCCAGCAGCTTAGTCGGGACACGACTAACAGGTGTGAAGAATGAGCAGTTCTTC
CDR3: CASSLVGTRLTGVKNEQFF